Below are 3 T cell receptor beta chains sequenced from a single sample in a study of T cell responses to AZD1222 COVID-19 vaccine. The protocol was immunoSEQ multiplex PCR, while the TCRdb copy is restricted to in-frame clones and leaves out a portion. The sample yields around 110,000 clones, approximately 90% seen once. This specimen was peripheral blood, taken 28 days after the second AZD1222 dose. The receptors were sampled from an adult who received the AZD1222 COVID-19 vaccine.

The J gene is TRBJ1-2, the V gene TRBV25-1, with 10 bases lining up with TRBD1. Per the germline V gene, CDR1 is MGHDK and CDR2 is SYGVNS. The J segment lost 4 bases and the V segment lost 3 bases, leaving 2 bases of the junction unmatched. The CDR3 has 14 amino acids. The CDR3 nucleotides are TGTGCCAGCAGTGATGGACAGGGGGTCTATGGCTACACCTTC. This gives the protein CASSDGQGVYGYTF.

Comments on this clone: In the same sample, other DNA sequences code for this CDR3. The gene calls are TRBV7-3 and TRBJ2-3; D gene unclear. Germline values: CDR1 SGHTA, CDR2 FQGTGA. The CDR3 length is 12 residues. V was cut by 4 bases and J by 0 bases, with 2 bases left in between. In DNA form, the CDR3 reads TGTGCCAGCAGCTCAAGCACAGATACGCAGTATTTT. Amino acids: CASSSSTDTQYF.

The J gene is TRBJ2-1, the V gene TRBV20-1; no clear D. V gave up 6 bases and J gave up 7 bases, with 10 bases separating them. The CDR3 totals 11 residues. In germline, CDR1 is DFQATT, CDR2 SNEGSKA (reference sequence). The CDR3 DNA reads as TGCAGTGCACAATACAGTAATGAGCAGTTCTTC. Translation gives CSAQYSNEQFF.